The 23 T cell receptor beta chains below come from one sample, sequenced in a study of T-cell memory formation after mild COVID-19. Using its own MiXCR run on the 5' RACE reads, TCRdb lists one record per CDR3 protein. The table includes tens of thousands of distinct CDR3 sequences, 16% detected once. The sequenced material came from PBMCs or a T cell subset sorted from them (not recorded which). The source of these receptors is an adult woman who had mild COVID-19 (a few samples of this study predate the infection). Cell type and time point are not known.

This clonotype came up a few times. The chain recombines TRBV29-1 with TRBJ2-1, with D hard to call. CDR1 is SQVTM and CDR2 is ANQGSEA in the germline V gene. The CDR3 consists of 11 residues. V gave up 3 bases and J gave up 6 bases, with 6 bases separating them. The DNA of the CDR3 is TGCAGCGTTGAGACTTTCAATGAGCAGTTCTTC. Translated: CSVETFNEQFF.

CDR3 in amino acids: CASSYSLSTGELFF. The CDR3, as DNA: TGTGCCAGCAGTTACTCGTTGTCGACCGGGGAGCTGTTTTTT. The chain has TRBV6-2 or TRBV6-3 and TRBJ2-2; D is ambiguous. Looked up from germline, CDR1 is MNHEY and CDR2 is SVGEGT. The CDR3 runs 14 residues. V was clipped by 0 bases and J by 5 bases, with 7 bases between them.

This clonotype turned up a few times. V and J are TRBV5-5 and TRBJ2-3; perhaps D is TRBD1 or TRBD2 (5 bases each). Between the trimmed V and J ends, which lost 4 bases and 4 bases, there was a span of 13 bases. This CDR3 comprises 14 residues. Germline CDR1 reads SGHKS; CDR2 reads YYEKEE (reference sequence). The CDR3 spells CASSLGPGPDTQYF. CDR3 in DNA: TGTGCCAGCAGCCTGGGACCCGGTCCAGATACGCAGTATTTT.

This clonotype has more than one count but fewer than ten. The J gene is TRBJ2-7, the V gene TRBV5-1; 8 bases map to TRBD1. This CDR3 has 14 residues. Germline lookup yields CDR1 SGHRS and CDR2 YFSETQ. With 4 bases clipped from V and 2 bases from J, the junction kept 5 bases outside the gene matches. The CDR3 region has the DNA TGCGCCAGCAGCCGAGGGACAGGCGCCTACGAGCAGTACTTC. It specifies CASSRGTGAYEQYF.

The chain uses TRBV5-1 and TRBJ1-2; the match to TRBD1 covers 7 bases. Germline CDR1 and CDR2: SGHRS and YFSETQ. J gave up 1 base and V 2 bases, and 5 bases lay outside the gene matches. The CDR3 is 15 residues long. The CDR3 coding sequence is TGCGCCAGCAGCTTTAGTCGGGACAGTAACTATGGCTACACCTTC. Encoded protein: CASSFSRDSNYGYTF.

The rearrangement links TRBV7-3 to TRBJ1-1; a weak D match, TRBD1 (5 bases). The CDR3 runs 15 residues. Trimming took 0 bases from V and 1 from J, leaving 9 bases between them. Germline V CDR1 and CDR2: SGHTA, FQGTGA. The CDR3: CASSLTWGSNTEAFF. CDR3 DNA sequence: TGTGCCAGCAGCTTAACGTGGGGGTCGAACACTGAAGCTTTCTTT.

There are a few counts of this clonotype. V usage is TRBV15 and J usage is TRBJ2-1; D remains unclear. The CDR3 loop spans 16 amino acids. Germline CDR1 is LNHNV and CDR2 is YYDKDF (reference sequence). Trimming took 1 base from V and 0 from J, leaving 10 bases between them. Written as DNA, the CDR3 is TGTGCCACCAGCAGAGTCGCCATAAGCTCCTACAATGAGCAGTTCTTC. Protein product: CATSRVAISSYNEQFF.

This clonotype was counted a few times. The chain links TRBV7-9 to TRBJ2-2; D is unresolved. V gave up 10 bases and J gave up 6 bases, with 12 bases separating them. The CDR3 loop spans 12 amino acids. The germline gives CDR1 SEHNR, CDR2 FQNEAQ (reference sequence). This CDR3 is CATIRGPGELFF. CDR3 in DNA: TGTGCCACCATCAGAGGTCCCGGGGAGCTGTTTTTT.

The rearrangement links TRBV4-2 to TRBJ2-1; TRBD2 agrees at 12 bases. This CDR3 has 17 residues. Per the germline V gene, CDR1 is LGHNA and CDR2 is YNFKEQ. Losses at the gene ends were 7 bases for V and 0 bases for J; bases not matched to a gene: 7. The CDR3, as DNA: TGTGCCAGCACACACCGACTAGCGGGAGTCTCCTACAATGAGCAGTTCTTC. Protein: CASTHRLAGVSYNEQFF.

A few counts support this clonotype. A junction end diverges from the germline sequence, so it may reflect a read error. The chain has TRBV12-3 or TRBV12-4 and TRBJ2-7, with 7 bases that match TRBD1. The CDR3 consists of 11 residues. The CDR3 DNA follows: TGTGCCAGCAGTTACTCCGGGACAGCGCACTTC. Encoded protein: CASSYSGTAHF.

This clonotype turned up a few times. The V and J genes are TRBV20-1 and TRBJ2-1; 11 positions match TRBD2. V lost 6 bases, J lost 3 bases, and 10 bases stayed unmatched. The CDR3 is 16 amino acids. Per the germline V gene, CDR1 is DFQATT and CDR2 is SNEGSKA (reference sequence). DNA for the CDR3: TGCAGTGCCCCCATTAGCGGGGGGGCCTTCTACAATGAGCAGTTCTTC. Protein sequence: CSAPISGGAFYNEQFF.

In its sample, this clonotype was seen many times. The chain employs TRBV20-1 and TRBJ2-1, with TRBD2 matching over 8 bases. V was clipped by 4 bases and J by 4 bases; unmatched bases: 6. In germline, CDR1 is DFQATT, CDR2 SNEGSKA (reference sequence). The CDR3 spans 14 residues. CDR3 nucleotide sequence: TGCAGTGCTACCGGACTAGCTGAGTACAATGAGCAGTTCTTC. Translated: CSATGLAEYNEQFF.

The genes are TRBV5-1 and TRBJ2-7; 7 bases match TRBD1. CDR3 length: 16 amino acids. Germline V gene sequence: CDR1 SGHRS, CDR2 YFSETQ. V trimming: 4 bases; J trimming: 1 base; junction bases outside the gene matches: 11. This CDR3 reads CASSAPGTVPSYEQYF. The CDR3 DNA reads as TGCGCCAGCAGCGCACCCGGGACAGTACCTTCCTACGAGCAGTACTTC.

This clonotype is classed as medium-sized. The chain carries TRBV25-1 and TRBJ1-6, with D unclear. CDR1 is MGHDK, CDR2 SYGVNS, per germline. Trimming removed 4 bases from V and 6 bases from J, with 7 bases in between. The CDR3 is 13 residues long. CDR3 loop: CASSVSTNSPLHF. The CDR3 DNA reads TGTGCCAGCAGTGTCAGCACTAATTCACCCCTCCACTTT.

This chain joins TRBV7-9 and TRBJ2-7, with D possibly matching TRBD1 (6 bases). The CDR3 is made up of 15 amino acids. V lost 2 bases, J lost 5 bases, and 16 bases lay in between. Germline assignment: CDR1 SEHNR and CDR2 FQNEAQ (reference sequence). CDR3 bases: TGTGCCAGCAGCTTAAGGACAGCTCAGGGCAACGAGCAGTACTTC. This codes for CASSLRTAQGNEQYF.

This clonotype has a handful of counts. The chain joins TRBV6-5 to TRBJ1-1; D not certain. V was trimmed by 7 bases and J by 6 bases, leaving 21 bases between them. Per germline, CDR1 MNHEY and CDR2 SVGAGI. The CDR3 covers 15 residues. CDR3 DNA: TGTGCCAGCAACCCCGGGCTGCCCACACAAGCTGAAGCTTTCTTT. This translates into CASNPGLPTQAEAFF.

This clonotype was observed a handful of times. V gene TRBV4-3 combines with J gene TRBJ2-7; TRBD1 aligns across 9 bases. Germline V CDR1 and CDR2: LGHNA, YSLEER. The ends lost 0 bases at V and 2 bases at J; junction bases unmatched: 11. The CDR3 contains 18 residues. The CDR3 protein is CASSQDIVSRTGAYEQYF. The CDR3, as DNA: TGCGCCAGCAGCCAAGATATTGTATCCAGGACAGGGGCCTACGAGCAGTACTTC.

The V and J genes are TRBV27 and TRBJ2-5; TRBD2 is a possible D gene (6 bases). The CDR3 has 15 residues. The germline V gene encodes CDR1 MNHEY and CDR2 SMNVEV (reference sequence). Deletions cut 6 bases from V and 4 bases from J, with 18 bases between. The CDR3 is CASRATSTPLETQYF. In DNA form, the CDR3 reads TGTGCCAGCAGGGCGACTAGTACCCCCCTAGAGACCCAGTACTTC.

The sample holds one count of this clonotype. Here the CDR3 DNA reads TGCGCCAGCAGCTTTGGGACAGATACTTACAATGAGCAGTTCTTC. Residues: CASSFGTDTYNEQFF. This chain uses TRBV5-1 with TRBJ2-1, with 7 bases fitting TRBD1. The CDR3 length is 15 residues. Per the germline V gene, CDR1 is SGHRS and CDR2 is YFSETQ. After removal of 2 bases from V and 4 bases from J, the junction contained 6 bases not matched to a gene.

V and J are TRBV7-8 and TRBJ2-4; 9 bases map to TRBD2. Germline trimming cut 1 base from V and 2 bases from J; bases unmatched to any gene: 9. Germline V CDR1 and CDR2: SGHVS, FQNEAQ. The CDR3 extends over 18 amino acids. Here the CDR3 reads CASSLVDSGRGTKNIQYF. Here the CDR3 DNA reads TGTGCCAGCAGCTTAGTGGATAGCGGGAGAGGAACCAAAAACATTCAGTACTTC.

Comments on this clonotype: One base away lies a much larger clone, so this may be a sequencing read error. This is likely a read error, given that the CDR3 carries no conserved phenylalanine or tryptophan at its end. The chain uses TRBV29-1 and TRBJ2-7; 10 bases align to TRBD2. This CDR3 has 14 residues. The V and J ends lost 1 base and 1 base, in that order; junction bases with no gene match: 1. From germline, CDR1 is SQVTM and CDR2 ANQGSEA. The CDR3 DNA follows: TGCAGCGTTGAAGGAGCGGGAGGGTCCTACGAGCAGTACTTA. It specifies CSVEGAGGSYEQYL.

There are a few counts of this clonotype. This rearrangement joins TRBV7-6 to TRBJ2-1; 11 bases line up with TRBD2. Losses at the gene ends were 4 bases for V and 13 bases for J; bases not matched to a gene: 15. Per germline, CDR1 SGHVS and CDR2 FNYEAQ. CDR3 length: 16 residues. The CDR3 coding sequence is TGTGCCAGCAGCTCCCCAGGGCTAGCGGGGGGCCCTCTTCAGTTCTTC. It encodes CASSSPGLAGGPLQFF.

In its sample, this clonotype was seen a few times. V and J are TRBV14 and TRBJ2-4; D is possibly TRBD1 (6 bases). V was cut by 4 bases and J by 4 bases, with 8 bases left in between. CDR3 length: 13 amino acids. Germline V gene lookup returns CDR1 SGHDN and CDR2 FVKESK. The CDR3 region is CASSRQGKNIQYF. DNA of the CDR3: TGTGCCAGCAGCCGGCAGGGGAAAAACATTCAGTACTTC.